This record concerns one T cell receptor (beta chain) sequence. Its antigen is currently unknown. The sample originates from a study of cytomegalovirus exposure and HLA in healthy donors. Study-wide points: In a later analysis, donors in an Asian-associated ancestry cluster reportedly had fewer N-insertions in productive TCRs than the cohort mean.

The CDR3 runs 14 residues. CDR1 and CDR2 from the germline V gene are MNHNS and SASEGT. The V end was cut by 2 bases, the J end by 1 base, with 9 bases between. Both 60 Vbeta primers and 13 Jbeta primers went into the PCR. Generated by immunoSEQ multiplex PCR, the TCRdb table keeps only in-frame clones and is missing some. The sample includes 100,000 to 120,000 clones, 75% to 90% of them seen just once. The chain combines TRBV6-1 with TRBJ2-7, with a tentative D call TRBD2 (6 bases). Sequencing input: PBMCs. This TCR derives from a young man in good health and CMV-seropositive. CDR3 in amino acids: CASSERGISYEQYF. The CDR3 nucleotides read TGTGCCAGCAGTGAACGGGGGATATCCTACGAGCAGTACTTC.